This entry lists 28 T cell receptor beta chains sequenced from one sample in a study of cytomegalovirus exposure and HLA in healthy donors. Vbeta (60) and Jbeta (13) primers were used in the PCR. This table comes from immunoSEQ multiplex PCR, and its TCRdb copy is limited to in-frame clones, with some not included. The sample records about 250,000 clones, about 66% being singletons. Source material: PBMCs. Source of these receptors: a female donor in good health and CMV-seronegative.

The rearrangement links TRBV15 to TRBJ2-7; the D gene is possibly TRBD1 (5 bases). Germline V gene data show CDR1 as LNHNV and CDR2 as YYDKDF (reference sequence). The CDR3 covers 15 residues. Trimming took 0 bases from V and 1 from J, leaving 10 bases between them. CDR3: CATSRDLDSSYEQYF. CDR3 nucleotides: TGTGCCACCAGCAGAGATCTCGACAGTTCCTACGAGCAGTACTTC.

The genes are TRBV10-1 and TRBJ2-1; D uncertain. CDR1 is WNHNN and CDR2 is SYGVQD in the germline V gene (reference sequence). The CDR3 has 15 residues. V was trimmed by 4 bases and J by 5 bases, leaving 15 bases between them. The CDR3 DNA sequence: TGCGCCAGCAGTGTGAATTCCGCAGAGGACAATGAGCAGTTCTTC. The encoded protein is CASSVNSAEDNEQFF.

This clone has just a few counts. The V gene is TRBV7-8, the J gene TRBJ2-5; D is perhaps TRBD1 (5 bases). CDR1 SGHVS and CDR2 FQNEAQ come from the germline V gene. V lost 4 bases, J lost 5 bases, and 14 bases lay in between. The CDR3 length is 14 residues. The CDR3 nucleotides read TGTGCCAGCAGCTCCCAGGGAAATGGGGAGACCCAGTACTTC. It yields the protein CASSSQGNGETQYF.

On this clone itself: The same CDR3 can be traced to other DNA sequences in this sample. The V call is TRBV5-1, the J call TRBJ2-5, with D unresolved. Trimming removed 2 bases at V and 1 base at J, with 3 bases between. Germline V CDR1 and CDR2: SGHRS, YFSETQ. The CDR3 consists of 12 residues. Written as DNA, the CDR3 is TGCGCCAGCAGCTTTCTCCAAGAGACCCAGTACTTC. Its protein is CASSFLQETQYF.

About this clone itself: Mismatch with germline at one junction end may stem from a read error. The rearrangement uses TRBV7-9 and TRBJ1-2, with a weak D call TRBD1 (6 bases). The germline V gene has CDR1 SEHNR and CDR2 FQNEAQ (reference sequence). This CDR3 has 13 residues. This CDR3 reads CSSSFEDSPGYTF. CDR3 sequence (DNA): TGTTCCAGCAGCTTTGAGGACAGTCCTGGCTACACCTTC.

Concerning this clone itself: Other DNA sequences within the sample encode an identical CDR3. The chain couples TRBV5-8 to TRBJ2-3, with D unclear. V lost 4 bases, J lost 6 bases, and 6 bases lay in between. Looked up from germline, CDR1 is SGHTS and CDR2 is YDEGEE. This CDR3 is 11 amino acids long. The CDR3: CASSPSDTQYF. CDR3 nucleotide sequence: TGTGCCAGCAGCCCCTCTGATACGCAGTATTTT.

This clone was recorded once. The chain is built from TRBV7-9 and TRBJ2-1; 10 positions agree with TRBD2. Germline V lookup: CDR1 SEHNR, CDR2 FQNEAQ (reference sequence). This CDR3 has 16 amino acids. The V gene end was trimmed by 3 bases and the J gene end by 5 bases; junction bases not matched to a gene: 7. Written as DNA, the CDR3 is TGTGCCAGCAGCTTTCAAGCGGGAGGGATGGACAATGAGCAGTTCTTC. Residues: CASSFQAGGMDNEQFF. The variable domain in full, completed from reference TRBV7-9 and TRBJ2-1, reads DTGVSQNPRHKITKRGQNVTFRCDPISEHNRLYWYRQTLGQGPEFLTYFQNEAQLEKSRLLSDRFSAERPKGSFSTLEIQRTEQGDSAMYLCASSFQAGGMDNEQFFGPGTRLTVL.

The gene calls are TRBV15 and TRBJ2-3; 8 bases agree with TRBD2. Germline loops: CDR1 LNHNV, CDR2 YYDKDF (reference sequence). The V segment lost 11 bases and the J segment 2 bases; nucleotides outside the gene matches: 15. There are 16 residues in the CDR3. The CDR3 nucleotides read TGTGCCGTTGGGCGGGAGGTGGGCAGTAACACAGATACGCAGTATTTT. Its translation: CAVGREVGSNTDTQYF.

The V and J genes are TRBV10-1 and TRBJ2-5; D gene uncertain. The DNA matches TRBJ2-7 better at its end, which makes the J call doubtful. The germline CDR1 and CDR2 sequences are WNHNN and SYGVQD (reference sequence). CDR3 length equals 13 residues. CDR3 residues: CASSESGPYEQYF. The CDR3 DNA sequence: TGCGCCAGCAGTGAGTCTGGGCCCTACGAGCAGTACTTC.

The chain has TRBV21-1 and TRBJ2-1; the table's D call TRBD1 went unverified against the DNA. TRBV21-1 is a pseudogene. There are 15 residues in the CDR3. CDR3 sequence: CASSTGQGPYNEQFF. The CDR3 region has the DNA TGTGCCAGCAGCACCGGACAGGGACCCTACAATGAGCAGTTCTTC.

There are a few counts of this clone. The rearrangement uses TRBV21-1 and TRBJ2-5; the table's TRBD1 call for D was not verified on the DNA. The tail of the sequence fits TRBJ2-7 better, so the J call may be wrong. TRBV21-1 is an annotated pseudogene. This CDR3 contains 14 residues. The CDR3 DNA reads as TGTGCCACCAGAGGGCGCCAGGGAAAATCCGAGCAGTACTTC. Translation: CATRGRQGKSEQYF.

The CDR3 region is CASSLRDRGRQETQYF. The CDR3, as DNA: TGTGCCAGCAGTTTAAGGGACAGGGGGCGCCAAGAGACCCAGTACTTC. V is TRBV27 and J is TRBJ2-5; 12 bases line up with TRBD1. The CDR3 loop spans 16 amino acids. CDR1 is MNHEY and CDR2 is SMNVEV in the germline V gene (reference sequence). V was pared by 2 bases and J by 1 base, with 2 bases of the junction left unmatched.

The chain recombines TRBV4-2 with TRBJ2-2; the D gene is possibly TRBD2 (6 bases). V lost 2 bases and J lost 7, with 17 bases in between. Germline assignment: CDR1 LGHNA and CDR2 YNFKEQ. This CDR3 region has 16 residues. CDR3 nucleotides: TGTGCCAGCAGCCAAACCGGGACTTCCATTGTCGGGGAGCTGTTTTTT. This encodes CASSQTGTSIVGELFF.

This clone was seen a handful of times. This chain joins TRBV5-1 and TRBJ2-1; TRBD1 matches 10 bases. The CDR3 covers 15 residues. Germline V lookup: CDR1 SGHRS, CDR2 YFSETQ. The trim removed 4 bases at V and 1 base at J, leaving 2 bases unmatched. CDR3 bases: TGCGCCAGCAGCACGGACAGGGGGTCCTACAATGAGCAGTTCTTC. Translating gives CASSTDRGSYNEQFF.

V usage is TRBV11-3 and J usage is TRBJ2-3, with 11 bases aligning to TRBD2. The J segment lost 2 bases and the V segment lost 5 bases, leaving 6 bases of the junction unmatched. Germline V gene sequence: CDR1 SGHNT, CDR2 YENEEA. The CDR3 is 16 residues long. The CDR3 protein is CASSQGTSGDTDTQYF. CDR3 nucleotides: TGTGCCAGCAGCCAGGGGACTAGCGGCGACACAGATACGCAGTATTTT.

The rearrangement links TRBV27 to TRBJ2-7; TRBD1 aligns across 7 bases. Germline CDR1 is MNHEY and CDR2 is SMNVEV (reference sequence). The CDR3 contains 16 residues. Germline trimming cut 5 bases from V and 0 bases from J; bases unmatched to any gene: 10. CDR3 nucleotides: TGTGCCAGCAGTCAGATAGGGACAGTGAACTCCTACGAGCAGTACTTC. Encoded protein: CASSQIGTVNSYEQYF.

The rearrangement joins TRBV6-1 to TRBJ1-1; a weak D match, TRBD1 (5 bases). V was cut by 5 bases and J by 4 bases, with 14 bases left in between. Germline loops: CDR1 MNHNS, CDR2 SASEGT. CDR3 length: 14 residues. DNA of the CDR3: TGTGCCAGCAGTTTGAGACAGTCTCTCACTGAAGCTTTCTTT. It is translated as CASSLRQSLTEAFF.

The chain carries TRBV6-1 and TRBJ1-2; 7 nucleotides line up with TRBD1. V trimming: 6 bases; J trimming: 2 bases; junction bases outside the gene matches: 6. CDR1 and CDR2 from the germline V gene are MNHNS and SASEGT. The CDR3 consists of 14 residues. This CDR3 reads CASSRTDRNYGYTF. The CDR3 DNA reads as TGTGCCAGCAGCCGAACGGACAGGAACTATGGCTACACCTTC.

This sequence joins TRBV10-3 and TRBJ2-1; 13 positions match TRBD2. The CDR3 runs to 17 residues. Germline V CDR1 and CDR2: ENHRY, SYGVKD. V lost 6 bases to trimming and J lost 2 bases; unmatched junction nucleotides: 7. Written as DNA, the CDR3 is TGTGCCATCAGCAGGACTAGCGGGAGTACCCCCTACAATGAGCAGTTCTTC. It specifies CAISRTSGSTPYNEQFF.

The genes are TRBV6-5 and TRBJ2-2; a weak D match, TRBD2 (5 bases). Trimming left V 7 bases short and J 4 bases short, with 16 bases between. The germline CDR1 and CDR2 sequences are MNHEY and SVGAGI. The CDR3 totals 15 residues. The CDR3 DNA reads TGTGCCAGCAATCCTCGGGGTGAGGTCACCGGGGAGCTGTTTTTT. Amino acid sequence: CASNPRGEVTGELFF.

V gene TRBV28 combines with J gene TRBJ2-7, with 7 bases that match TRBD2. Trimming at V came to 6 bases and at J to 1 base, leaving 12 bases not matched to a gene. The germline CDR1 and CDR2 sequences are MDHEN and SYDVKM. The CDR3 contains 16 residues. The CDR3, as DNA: TGTGCCAGCAGCTCTTCCGGGAGGACTCAGTCCTACGAGCAGTACTTC. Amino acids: CASSSSGRTQSYEQYF. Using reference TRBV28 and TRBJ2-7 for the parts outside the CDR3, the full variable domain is DVKVTQSSRYLVKRTGEKVFLECVQDMDHENMFWYRQDPGLGLRLIYFSYDVKMKEKGDIPEGYSVSREKKERFSLILESASTNQTSMYLCASSSSGRTQSYEQYFGPGTRLTVT.

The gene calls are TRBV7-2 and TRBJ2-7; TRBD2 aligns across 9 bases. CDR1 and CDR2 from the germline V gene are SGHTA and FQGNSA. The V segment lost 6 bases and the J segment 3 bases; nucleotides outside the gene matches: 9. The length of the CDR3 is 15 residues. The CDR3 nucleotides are TGTGCCAGCAGACTATCTAGCGGGACTCTCTACGAGCAGTACTTC. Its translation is CASRLSSGTLYEQYF. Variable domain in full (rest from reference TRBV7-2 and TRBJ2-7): GAGVSQSPSNKVTEKGKDVELRCDPISGHTALYWYRQSLGQGLEFLIYFQGNSAPDKSGLPSDRFSAERTGGSVSTLTIQRTQQEDSAVYLCASRLSSGTLYEQYFGPGTRLTVT.

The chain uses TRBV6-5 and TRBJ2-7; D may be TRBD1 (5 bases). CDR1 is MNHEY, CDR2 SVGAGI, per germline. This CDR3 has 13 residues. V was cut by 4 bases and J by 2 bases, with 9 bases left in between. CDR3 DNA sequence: TGTGCCAGCAGTTTTGACAGAACCTACGAGCAGTACTTC. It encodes CASSFDRTYEQYF.

CDR3 in DNA: TGCGCCAGCAGCTCAAAAGCGGGAGGGCCCGCGGATACGCAGTATTTT. It translates to CASSSKAGGPADTQYF. The rearrangement uses TRBV5-1 and TRBJ2-3; 10 bases fit TRBD2. Unmatched junction bases numbered 10, after V lost 3 bases and J lost 6 bases. Germline V gene lookup returns CDR1 SGHRS and CDR2 YFSETQ. The CDR3 covers 16 residues.

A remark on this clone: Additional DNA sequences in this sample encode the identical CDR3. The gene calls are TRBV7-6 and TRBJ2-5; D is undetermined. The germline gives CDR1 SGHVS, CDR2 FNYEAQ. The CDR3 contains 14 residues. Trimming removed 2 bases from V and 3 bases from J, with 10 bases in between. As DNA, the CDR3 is TGTGCCAGCAGCTTAAGAGGCGGCGAAGAGACCCAGTACTTC. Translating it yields CASSLRGGEETQYF.

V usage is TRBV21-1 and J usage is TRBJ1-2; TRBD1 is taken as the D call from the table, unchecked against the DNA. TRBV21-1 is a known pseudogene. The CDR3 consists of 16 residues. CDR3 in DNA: TGTGCCAGCAGCAAGGACCGCAGGGCCCTTAACTATGGCTACACCTTC. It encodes CASSKDRRALNYGYTF.

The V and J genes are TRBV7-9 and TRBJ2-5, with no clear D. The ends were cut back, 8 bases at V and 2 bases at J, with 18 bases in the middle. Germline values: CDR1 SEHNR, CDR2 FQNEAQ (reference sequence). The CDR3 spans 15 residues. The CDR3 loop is CASENVGAAQETQYF. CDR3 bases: TGTGCCAGCGAAAATGTTGGTGCGGCACAAGAGACCCAGTACTTC.

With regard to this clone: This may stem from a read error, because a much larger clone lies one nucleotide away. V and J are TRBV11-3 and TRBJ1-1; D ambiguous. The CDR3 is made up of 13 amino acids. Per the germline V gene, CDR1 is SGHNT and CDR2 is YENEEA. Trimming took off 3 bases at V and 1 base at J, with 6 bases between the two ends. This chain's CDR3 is CASSFEQNTEAFF. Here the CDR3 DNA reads TGTGCCAGCAGCTTTGAACAGAACACTGAAGCTTTCTTT.